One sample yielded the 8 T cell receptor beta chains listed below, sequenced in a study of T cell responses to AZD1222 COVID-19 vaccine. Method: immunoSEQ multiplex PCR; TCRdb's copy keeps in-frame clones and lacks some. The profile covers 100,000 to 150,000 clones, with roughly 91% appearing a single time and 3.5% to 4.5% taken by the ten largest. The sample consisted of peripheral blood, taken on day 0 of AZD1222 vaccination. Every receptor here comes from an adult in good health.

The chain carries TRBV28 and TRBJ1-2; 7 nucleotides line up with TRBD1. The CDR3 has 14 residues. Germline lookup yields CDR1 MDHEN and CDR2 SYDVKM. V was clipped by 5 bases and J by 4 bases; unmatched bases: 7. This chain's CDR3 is CASSPRTGAYGYTF. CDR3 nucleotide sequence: TGTGCCAGCAGTCCCCGGACAGGAGCCTATGGCTACACCTTC.

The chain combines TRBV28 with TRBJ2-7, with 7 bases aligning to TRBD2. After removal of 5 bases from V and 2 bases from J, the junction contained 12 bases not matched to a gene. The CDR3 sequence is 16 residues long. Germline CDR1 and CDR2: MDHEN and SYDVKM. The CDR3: CASSVGGGSSPYEQYF. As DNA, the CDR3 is TGTGCCAGCAGTGTTGGGGGGGGAAGTTCTCCCTACGAGCAGTACTTC.

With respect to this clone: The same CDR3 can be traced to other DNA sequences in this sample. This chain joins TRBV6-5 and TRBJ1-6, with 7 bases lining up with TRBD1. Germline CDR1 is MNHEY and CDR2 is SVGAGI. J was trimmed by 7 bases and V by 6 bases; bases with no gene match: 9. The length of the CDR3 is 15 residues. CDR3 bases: TGTGCCAGCAGCTATCGACAGGGAGCGAATTCACCCCTCCACTTT. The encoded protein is CASSYRQGANSPLHF.

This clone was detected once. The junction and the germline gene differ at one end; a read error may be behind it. The CDR3 region has the DNA TGTGCCTGGAGTGCCTCAGGTCCCGATTGGAGATTC. This encodes CAWSASGPDWRF. The chain links TRBV30 to TRBJ2-7, with unresolved D. The CDR3 loop spans 12 amino acids. Per germline, CDR1 GTSNPN and CDR2 SVGIG (reference sequence).

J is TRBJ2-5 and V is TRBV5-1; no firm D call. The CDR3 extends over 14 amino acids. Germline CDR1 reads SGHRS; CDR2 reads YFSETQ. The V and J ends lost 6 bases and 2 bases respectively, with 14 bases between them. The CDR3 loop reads CASKLGWGQETQYF. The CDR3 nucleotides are TGCGCCAGCAAGCTGGGATGGGGACAAGAGACCCAGTACTTC. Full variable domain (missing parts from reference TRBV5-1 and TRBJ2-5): KAGVTQTPRYLIKTRGQQVTLSCSPISGHRSVSWYQQTPGQGLQFLFEYFSETQRNKGNFPGRFSGRQFSNSRSEMNVSTLELGDSALYLCASKLGWGQETQYFGPGTRLLVL.

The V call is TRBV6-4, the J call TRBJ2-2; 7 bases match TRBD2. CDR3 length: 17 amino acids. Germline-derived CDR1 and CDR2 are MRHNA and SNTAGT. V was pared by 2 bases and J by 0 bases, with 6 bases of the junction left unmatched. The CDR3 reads CASSDGRGTANTGELFF. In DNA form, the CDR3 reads TGTGCCAGCAGTGACGGGAGGGGCACCGCGAACACCGGGGAGCTGTTTTTT.

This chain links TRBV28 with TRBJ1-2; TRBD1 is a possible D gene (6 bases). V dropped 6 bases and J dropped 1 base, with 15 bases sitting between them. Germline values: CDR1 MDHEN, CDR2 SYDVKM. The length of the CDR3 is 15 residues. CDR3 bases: TGTGCCAGCAGCCACCAGGGGCCTCTTAACTATGGCTACACCTTC. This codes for CASSHQGPLNYGYTF.

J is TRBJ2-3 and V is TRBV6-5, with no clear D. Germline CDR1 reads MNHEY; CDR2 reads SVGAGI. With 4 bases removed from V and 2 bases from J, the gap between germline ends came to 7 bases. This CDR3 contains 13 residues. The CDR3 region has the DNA TGTGCCAGCAGTTTTCAGACCACAGATACGCAGTATTTT. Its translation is CASSFQTTDTQYF.